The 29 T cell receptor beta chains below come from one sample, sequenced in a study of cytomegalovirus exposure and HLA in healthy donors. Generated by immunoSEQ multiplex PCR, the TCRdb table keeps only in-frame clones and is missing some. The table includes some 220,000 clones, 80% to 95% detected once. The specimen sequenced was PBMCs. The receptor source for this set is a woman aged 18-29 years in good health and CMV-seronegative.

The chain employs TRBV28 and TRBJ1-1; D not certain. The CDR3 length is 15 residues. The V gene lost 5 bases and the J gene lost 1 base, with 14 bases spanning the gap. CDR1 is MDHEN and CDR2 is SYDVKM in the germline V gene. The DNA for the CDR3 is TGTGCCAGCAGTCCCACGGGTAGACCGAACACTGAAGCTTTCTTT. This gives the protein CASSPTGRPNTEAFF.

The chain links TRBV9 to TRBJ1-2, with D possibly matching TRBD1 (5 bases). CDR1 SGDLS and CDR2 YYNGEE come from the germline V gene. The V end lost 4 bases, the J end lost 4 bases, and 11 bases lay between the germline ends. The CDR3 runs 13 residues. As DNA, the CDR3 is TGTGCCAGCAGCCTCGGACACTCCTATGGCTACACCTTC. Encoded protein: CASSLGHSYGYTF.

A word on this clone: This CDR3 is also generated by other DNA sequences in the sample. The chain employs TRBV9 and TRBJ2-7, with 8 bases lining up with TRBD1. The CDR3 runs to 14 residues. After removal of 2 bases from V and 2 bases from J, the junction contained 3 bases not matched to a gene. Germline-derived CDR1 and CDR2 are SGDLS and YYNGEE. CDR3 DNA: TGTGCCAGCAGCGTTGCGACAGGGGCCTACGAGCAGTACTTC. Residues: CASSVATGAYEQYF.

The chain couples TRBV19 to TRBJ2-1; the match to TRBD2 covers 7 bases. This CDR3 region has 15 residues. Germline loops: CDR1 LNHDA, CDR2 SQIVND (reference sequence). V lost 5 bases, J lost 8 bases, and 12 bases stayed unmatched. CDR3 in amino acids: CASSFPAGSGDEQFF. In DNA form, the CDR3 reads TGTGCCAGTAGTTTCCCAGCGGGGAGTGGGGATGAGCAGTTCTTC. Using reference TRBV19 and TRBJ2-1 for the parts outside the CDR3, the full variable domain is DGGITQSPKYLFRKEGQNVTLSCEQNLNHDAMYWYRQDPGQGLRLIYYSQIVNDFQKGDIAEGYSVSREKKESFPLTVTSAQKNPTAFYLCASSFPAGSGDEQFFGPGTRLTVL.

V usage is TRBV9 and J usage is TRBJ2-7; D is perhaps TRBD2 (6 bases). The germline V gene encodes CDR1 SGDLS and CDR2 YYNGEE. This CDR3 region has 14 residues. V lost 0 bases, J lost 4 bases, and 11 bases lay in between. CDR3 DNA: TGTGCCAGCAGCGTAGAAGCAGGGAGGTACGAGCAGTACTTC. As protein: CASSVEAGRYEQYF. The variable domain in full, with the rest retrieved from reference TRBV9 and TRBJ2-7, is DSGVTQTPKHLITATGQRVTLRCSPRSGDLSVYWYQQSLDQGLQFLIQYYNGEERAKGNILERFSAQQFPDLHSELNLSSLELGDSALYFCASSVEAGRYEQYFGPGTRLTVT.

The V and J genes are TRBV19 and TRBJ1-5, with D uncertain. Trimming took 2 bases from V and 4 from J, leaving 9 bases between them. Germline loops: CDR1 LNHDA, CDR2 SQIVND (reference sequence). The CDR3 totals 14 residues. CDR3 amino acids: CASSISLENQPQHF. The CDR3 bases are TGTGCCAGTAGTATAAGCCTTGAGAATCAGCCCCAGCATTTT.

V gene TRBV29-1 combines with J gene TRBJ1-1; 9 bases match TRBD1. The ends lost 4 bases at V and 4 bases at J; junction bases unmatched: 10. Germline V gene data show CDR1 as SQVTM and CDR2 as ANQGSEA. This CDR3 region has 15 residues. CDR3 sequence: CSVANRDRVFTEAFF. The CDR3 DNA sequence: TGCAGCGTTGCAAACCGGGACAGGGTATTCACTGAAGCTTTCTTT.

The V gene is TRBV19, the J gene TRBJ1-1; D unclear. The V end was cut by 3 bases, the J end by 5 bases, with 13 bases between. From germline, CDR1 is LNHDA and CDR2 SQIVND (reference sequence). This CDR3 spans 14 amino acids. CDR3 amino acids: CASSIRVEGTEAFF. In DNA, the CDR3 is TGTGCCAGTAGTATCCGGGTAGAGGGTACTGAAGCTTTCTTT.

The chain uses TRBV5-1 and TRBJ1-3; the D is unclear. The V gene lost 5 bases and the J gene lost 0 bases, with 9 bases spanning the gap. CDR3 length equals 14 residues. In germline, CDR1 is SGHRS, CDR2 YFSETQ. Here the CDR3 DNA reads TGCGCCAGCAGGCAGGATGGCTCTGGAAACACCATATATTTT. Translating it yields CASRQDGSGNTIYF.

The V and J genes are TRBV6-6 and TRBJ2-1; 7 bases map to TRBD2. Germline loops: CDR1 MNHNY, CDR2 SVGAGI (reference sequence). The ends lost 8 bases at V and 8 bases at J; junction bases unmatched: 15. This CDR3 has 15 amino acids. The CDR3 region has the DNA TGTGCCAGCCAAGACCAGGGAGGGCCTCTGGATGAGCAGTTCTTC. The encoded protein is CASQDQGGPLDEQFF.

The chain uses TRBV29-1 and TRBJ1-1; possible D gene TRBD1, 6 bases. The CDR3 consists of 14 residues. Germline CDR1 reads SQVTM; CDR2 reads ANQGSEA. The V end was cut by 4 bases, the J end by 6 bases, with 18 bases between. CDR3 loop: CSVVGVQGPSEAFF. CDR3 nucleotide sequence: TGCAGCGTTGTGGGGGTTCAGGGGCCCTCTGAAGCTTTCTTT.

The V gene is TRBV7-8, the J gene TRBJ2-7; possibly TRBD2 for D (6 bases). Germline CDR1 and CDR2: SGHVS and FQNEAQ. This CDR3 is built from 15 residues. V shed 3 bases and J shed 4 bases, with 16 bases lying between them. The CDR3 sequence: CASSFPLAGRYEQYF. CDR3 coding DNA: TGTGCCAGCAGCTTCCCCCTGGCGGGAAGGTACGAGCAGTACTTC.

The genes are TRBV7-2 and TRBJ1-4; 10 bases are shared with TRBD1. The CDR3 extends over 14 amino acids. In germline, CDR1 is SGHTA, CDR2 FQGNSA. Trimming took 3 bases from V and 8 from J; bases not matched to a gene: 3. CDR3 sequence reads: CASSFDRGREKLFF. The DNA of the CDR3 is TGTGCCAGCAGCTTTGACAGGGGGCGAGAAAAACTGTTTTTT.

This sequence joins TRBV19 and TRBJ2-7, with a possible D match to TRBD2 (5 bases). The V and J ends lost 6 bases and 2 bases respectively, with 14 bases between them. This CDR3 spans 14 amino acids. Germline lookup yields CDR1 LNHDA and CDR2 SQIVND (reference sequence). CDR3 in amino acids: CASSTIRGAYEQYF. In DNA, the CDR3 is TGTGCCAGTAGCACCATACGGGGAGCCTACGAGCAGTACTTC.

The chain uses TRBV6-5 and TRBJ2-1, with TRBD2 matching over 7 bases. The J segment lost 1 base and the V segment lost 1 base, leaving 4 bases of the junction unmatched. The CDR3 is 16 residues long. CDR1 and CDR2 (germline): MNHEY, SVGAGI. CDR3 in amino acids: CASSYLRERSYNEQFF. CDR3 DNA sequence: TGTGCCAGCAGTTACTTGCGGGAGAGGTCCTACAATGAGCAGTTCTTC.

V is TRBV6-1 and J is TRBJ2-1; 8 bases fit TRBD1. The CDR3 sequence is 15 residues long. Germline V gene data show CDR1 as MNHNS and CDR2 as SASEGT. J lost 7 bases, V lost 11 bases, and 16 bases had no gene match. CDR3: CAGKYLGTGKNEQFF. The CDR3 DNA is TGTGCCGGCAAATACCTCGGGACAGGAAAGAATGAGCAGTTCTTC.

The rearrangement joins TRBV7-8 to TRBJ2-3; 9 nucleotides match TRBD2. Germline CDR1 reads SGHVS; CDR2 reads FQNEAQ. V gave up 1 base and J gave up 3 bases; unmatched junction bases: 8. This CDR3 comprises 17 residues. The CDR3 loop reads CASSLEYSGRPTDTQYF. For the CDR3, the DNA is TGTGCCAGCAGCTTAGAGTATAGCGGGAGACCAACAGATACGCAGTATTTT.

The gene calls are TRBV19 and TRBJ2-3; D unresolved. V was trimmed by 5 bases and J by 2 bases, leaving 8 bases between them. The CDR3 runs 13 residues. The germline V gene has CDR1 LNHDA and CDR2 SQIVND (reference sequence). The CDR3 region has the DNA TGTGCCAGTAGTTCCGTCTACACAGATACGCAGTATTTT. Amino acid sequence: CASSSVYTDTQYF.

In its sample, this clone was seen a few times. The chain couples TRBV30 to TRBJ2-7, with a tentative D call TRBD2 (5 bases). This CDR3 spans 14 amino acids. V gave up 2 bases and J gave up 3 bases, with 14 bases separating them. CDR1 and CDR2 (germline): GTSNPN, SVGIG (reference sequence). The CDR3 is CAWSTRTRNYEQYF. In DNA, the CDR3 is TGTGCCTGGAGTACGAGGACTCGCAACTACGAGCAGTACTTC.

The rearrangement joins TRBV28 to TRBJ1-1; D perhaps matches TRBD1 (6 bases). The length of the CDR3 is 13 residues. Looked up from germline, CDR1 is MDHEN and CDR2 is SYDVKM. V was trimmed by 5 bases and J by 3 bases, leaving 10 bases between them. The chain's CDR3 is CASSRQAYTEAFF. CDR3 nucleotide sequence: TGTGCCAGCAGTCGACAGGCGTACACTGAAGCTTTCTTT.

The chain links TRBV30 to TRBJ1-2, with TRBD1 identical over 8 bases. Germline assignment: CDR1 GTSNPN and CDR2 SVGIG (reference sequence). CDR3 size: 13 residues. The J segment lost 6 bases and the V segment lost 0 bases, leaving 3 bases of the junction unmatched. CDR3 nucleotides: TGTGCCTGGAGTGTGACAGGGGCGGATGGCTACACCTTC. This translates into CAWSVTGADGYTF.

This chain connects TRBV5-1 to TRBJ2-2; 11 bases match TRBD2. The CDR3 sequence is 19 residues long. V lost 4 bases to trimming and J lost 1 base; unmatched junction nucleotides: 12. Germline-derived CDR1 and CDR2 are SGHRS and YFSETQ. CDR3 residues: CASSLALAGADMNTGELFF. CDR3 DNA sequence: TGCGCCAGCAGCCTGGCACTAGCGGGAGCAGACATGAACACCGGGGAGCTGTTTTTT.

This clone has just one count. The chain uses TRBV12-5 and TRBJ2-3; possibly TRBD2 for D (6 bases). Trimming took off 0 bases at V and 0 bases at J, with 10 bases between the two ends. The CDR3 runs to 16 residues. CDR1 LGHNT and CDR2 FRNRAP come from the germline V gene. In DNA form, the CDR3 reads TGTGCTAGTGGTTTGGTACCGGGACTGAGCACAGATACGCAGTATTTT. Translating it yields CASGLVPGLSTDTQYF.

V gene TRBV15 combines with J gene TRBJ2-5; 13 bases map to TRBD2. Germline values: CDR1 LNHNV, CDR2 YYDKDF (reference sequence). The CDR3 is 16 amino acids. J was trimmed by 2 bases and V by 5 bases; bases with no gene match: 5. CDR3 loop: CATSDQGLAGQETQYF. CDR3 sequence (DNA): TGTGCCACCAGCGACCAGGGACTAGCGGGGCAAGAGACCCAGTACTTC.

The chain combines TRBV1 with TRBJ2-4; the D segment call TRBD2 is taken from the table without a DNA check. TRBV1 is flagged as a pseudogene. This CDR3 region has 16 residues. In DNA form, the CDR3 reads TGCACCAGCAGCCATGGACTAGCGGGAGGGACAAACATTCAGTACTTC. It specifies CTSSHGLAGGTNIQYF.

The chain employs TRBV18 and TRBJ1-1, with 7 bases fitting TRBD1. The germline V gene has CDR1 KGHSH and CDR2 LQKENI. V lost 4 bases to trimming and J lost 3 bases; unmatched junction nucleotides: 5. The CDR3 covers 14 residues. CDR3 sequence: CASSLYRGDTEAFF. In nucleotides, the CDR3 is TGTGCCAGCTCACTATACAGGGGAGACACTGAAGCTTTCTTT.

The CDR3 nucleotides read TGTGCCTGGAGTGTACTCTCGGGGCCCCAGCATTTT. Protein: CAWSVLSGPQHF. The chain has TRBV30 and TRBJ1-5; D unclear. The ends were cut back, 0 bases at V and 9 bases at J, with 9 bases in the middle. This CDR3 is 12 amino acids long. The V gene's germline CDR1 is GTSNPN and CDR2 SVGIG (reference sequence).

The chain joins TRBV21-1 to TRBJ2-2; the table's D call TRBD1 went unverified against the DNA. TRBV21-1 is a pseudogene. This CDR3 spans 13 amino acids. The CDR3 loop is CATGTGWGGELFF. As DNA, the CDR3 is TGTGCCACCGGGACAGGGTGGGGCGGGGAGCTGTTTTTT.

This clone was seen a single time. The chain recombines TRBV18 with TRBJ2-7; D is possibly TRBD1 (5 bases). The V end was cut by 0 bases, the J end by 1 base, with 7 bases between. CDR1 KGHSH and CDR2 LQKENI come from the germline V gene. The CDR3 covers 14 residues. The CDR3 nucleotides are TGTGCCAGCTCACCACCCACAGGTTCCTACGAGCAGTACTTC. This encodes CASSPPTGSYEQYF.